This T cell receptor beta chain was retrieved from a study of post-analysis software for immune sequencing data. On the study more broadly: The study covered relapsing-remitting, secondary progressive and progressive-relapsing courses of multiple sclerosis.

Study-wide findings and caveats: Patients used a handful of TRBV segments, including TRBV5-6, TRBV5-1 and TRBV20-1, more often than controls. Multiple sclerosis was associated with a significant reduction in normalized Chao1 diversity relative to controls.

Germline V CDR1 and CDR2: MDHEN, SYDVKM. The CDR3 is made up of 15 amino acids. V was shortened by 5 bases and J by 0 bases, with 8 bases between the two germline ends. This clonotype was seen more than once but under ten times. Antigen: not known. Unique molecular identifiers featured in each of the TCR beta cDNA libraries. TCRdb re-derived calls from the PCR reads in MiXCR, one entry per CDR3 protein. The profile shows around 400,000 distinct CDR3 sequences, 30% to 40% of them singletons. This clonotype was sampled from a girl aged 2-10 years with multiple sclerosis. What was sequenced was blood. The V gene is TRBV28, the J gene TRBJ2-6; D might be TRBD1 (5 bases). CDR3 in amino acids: CASSGARSGANVLTF. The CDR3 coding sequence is TGTGCCAGCAGTGGGGCGCGCTCTGGGGCCAACGTCCTGACTTTC.